The source of this T cell receptor beta chain is a study of T cells of healthy individuals. MiXCR, applied by TCRdb to the 5' RACE reads, yields one record per CDR3 protein. The sample gives tens of thousands of distinct CDR3 sequences, roughly 5% of which show up once; about 7.5% is in the top ten. Per the germline V gene, CDR1 is MGHDK and CDR2 is SYGVNS. V gave up 3 bases and J gave up 1 base, with 9 bases separating them. The CDR3 runs 14 residues. The origin of this receptor is a female donor in good health. The V and J genes are TRBV25-1 and TRBJ2-5, with D possibly matching TRBD1 (7 bases). The CDR3 DNA reads TGTGCCAGCAGTGACAGGGGGGTCCAAGAGACCCAGTACTTC. Amino acids: CASSDRGVQETQYF.